A single T cell receptor (beta chain) is shown here with its context. Its target is unknown. A much larger clone differs by one base, so this may be a read error. The data were taken from a study of T-cell reconstitution after alpha-beta-depleted transplantation in children. Study-level points and caveats: Diversity and T-cell counts at one year after transplant derived mostly from new T cells. Recipient T cells and thymic progenitors that survived gave rise to the high TCRbeta diversity observed at day 60 in some patients. In patients about two months after transplant, alpha-beta T cells reportedly arose from several hundred expanded graft clones.

Library preparation (for TCRbeta) was performed with unique molecular identifiers. A single record per CDR3 protein comes from TCRdb applying MiXCR to the PCR reads. The top ten clones hold around 2% of a sample with hundreds of thousands of distinct CDR3 sequences, about 11% of them seen once. The clonotype originates from a child aged 2-9 years with inherited bone marrow failure, due to receive a stem cell transplant. This specimen consisted of PBMCs, obtained before TCRalphabeta/CD19-depleted stem cell transplant.

CDR3 loop: CSATGTSGTISEQFF. The CDR3 DNA reads as TGCAGTGCTACTGGGACTAGCGGGACTATCAGTGAGCAGTTCTTC. This chain links TRBV20-1 with TRBJ2-1; 13 positions match TRBD2. This CDR3 region has 15 residues. The germline CDR1 and CDR2 sequences are DFQATT and SNEGSKA (reference sequence). V lost 4 bases and J lost 9; bases outside the gene matches: 9.